This T cell receptor (beta chain) is drawn from a study of blood T cells in healthy people across ages. A few counts support this clonotype. Its antigen remains unidentified. It was with a sample-barcoded 5' primer and a J-beta primer mix that a second PCR of about 7 to 12 cycles was run. Every cDNA molecule bore a tag from a template-switch adaptor containing 12 random nucleotides. TCRdb re-called the 5' RACE reads through MiXCR, storing one row per CDR3 protein. This table has around 1,600,000 distinct CDR3 sequences, roughly 43% appearing once. The germline V gene encodes CDR1 DFQATT and CDR2 SNEGSKA (reference sequence). V gave up 5 bases and J gave up 1 base; unmatched junction bases: 7. This CDR3 region has 16 residues. Findings of the study overall: Possibly, changes in expanded clonotypes were confounded because donor CMV status was unknown. There were more naive CD4+ cells and higher diversity in long-lived donors than in aged donors.

Sequencing input: blood. The chain uses TRBV20-1 and TRBJ2-1, with 11 bases identical to TRBD2. The receptor was isolated from a woman between 18 and 29 years old in good health. The CDR3 region is CSAHNLAGGSYNEQFF. CDR3 DNA: TGCAGTGCTCACAATCTAGCGGGGGGATCCTACAATGAGCAGTTCTTC.